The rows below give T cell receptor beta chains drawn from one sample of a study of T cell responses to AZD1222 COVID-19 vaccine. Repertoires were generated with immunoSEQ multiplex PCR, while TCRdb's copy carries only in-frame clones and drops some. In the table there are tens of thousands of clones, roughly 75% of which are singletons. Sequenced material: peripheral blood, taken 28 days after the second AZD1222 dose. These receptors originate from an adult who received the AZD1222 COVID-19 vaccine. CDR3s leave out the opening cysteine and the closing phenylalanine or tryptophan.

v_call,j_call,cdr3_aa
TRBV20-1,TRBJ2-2,SARGPGELF
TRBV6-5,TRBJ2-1,ASSYMAGEGNEQF
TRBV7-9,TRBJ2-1,ASSRTSVLAGLGEQF
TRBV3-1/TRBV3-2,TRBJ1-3,ASSQGMGQTGNTIY
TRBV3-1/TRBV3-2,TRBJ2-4,ASSQDKIGFPLVKNIQY
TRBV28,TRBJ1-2,ASSPTVGGYT
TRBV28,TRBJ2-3,ASSTNRGLSDTQY
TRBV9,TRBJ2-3,ASSPDRGSTDTQY
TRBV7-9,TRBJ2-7,ASSLGTGLGEQY
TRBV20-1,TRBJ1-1,SASGGKTEAF
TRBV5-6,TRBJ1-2,ASSLAQGTNYGYT
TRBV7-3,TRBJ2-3,ASSLEAYTGTDTQY
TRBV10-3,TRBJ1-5,AISDLGGGSNQPQH
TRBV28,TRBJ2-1,ASSLTGTGGLGQF
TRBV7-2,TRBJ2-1,ASSLEARPYNEQF
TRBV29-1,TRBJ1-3,SVEVGGNTIY
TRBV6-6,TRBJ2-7,ASSYSGSGGDEQY
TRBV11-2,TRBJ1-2,ASSLGVNYGYT
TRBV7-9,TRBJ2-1,ASKTSGSYEQF
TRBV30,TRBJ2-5,AWSVGGNVGTQY
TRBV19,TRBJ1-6,ASTFTGGPNSPLH
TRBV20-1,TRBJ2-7,SASGRSKTYEQY
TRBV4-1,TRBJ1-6,ASSHGQGDNSPLH
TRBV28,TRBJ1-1,ASSSLKRGVGTEAF
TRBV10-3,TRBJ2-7,AISDPGAGRYEQY
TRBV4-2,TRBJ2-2,ASSQGLAGPGTGELF
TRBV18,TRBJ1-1,ASSADRVDTEAF
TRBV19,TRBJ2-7,ASTSGAYEQY
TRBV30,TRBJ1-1,AGAFRGQGWTEAF
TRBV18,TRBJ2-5,ASSPGTGGEVTQY
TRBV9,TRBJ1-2,ASSVDSLGLPYGYT
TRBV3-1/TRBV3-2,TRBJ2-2,ASSPSYGGELF
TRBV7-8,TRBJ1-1,ASSPLSEETEAF
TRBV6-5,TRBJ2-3,ASSKDRGLADTQY
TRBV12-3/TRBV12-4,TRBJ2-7,ASSPRTGGEQY
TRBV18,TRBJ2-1,ASSPSISGETYNEQF
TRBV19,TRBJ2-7,ASSILAGATYEQY
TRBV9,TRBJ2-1,ASSVGGASEQF
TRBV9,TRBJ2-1,ASSDSGRFDEQF
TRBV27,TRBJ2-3,ASSLRLAGVADTQY
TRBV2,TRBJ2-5,ASSGEETQY
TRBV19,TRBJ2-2,ASSIPTGNTGELF
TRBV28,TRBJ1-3,ASSFVLSGNTIY
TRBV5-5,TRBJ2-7,ASSLSFGFEQY
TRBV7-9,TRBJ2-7,ASSLGLAVYEQY
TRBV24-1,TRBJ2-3,ATSDFRGTDTQY
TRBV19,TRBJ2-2,ASSAWGDTGELF
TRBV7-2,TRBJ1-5,ASSLGVGSHQPQH
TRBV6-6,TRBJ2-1,ASSGESTGF
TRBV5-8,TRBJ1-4,ASSIRDREVEKLF
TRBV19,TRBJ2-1,ASSPRLDRVVTF
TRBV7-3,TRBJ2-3,ASSLLAGFTDTQY